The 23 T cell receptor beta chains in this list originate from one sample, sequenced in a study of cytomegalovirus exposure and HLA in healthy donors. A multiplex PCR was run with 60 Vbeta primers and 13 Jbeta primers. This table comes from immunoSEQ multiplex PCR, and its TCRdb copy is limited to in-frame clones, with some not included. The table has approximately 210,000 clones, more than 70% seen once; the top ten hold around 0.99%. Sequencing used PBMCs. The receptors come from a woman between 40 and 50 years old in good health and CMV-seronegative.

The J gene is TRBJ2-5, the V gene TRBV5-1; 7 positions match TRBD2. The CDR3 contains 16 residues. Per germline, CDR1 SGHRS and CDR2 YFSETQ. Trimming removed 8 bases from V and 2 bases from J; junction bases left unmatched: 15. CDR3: CASKKGAASGQETQYF. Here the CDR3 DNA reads TGCGCCAGTAAAAAGGGAGCCGCTAGCGGACAAGAGACCCAGTACTTC.

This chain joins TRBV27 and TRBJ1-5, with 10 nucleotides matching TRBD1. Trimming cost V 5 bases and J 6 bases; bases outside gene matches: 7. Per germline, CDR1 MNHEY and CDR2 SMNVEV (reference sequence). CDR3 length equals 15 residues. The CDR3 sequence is CASSRGTGEAQPQHF. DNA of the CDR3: TGTGCCAGCAGTCGCGGGACAGGGGAGGCTCAGCCCCAGCATTTT.

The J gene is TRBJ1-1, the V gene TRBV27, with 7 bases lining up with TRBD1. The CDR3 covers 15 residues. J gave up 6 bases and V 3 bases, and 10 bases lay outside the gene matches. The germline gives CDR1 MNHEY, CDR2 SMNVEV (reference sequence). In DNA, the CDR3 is TGTGCCAGCAGTTTCTCGGGACAGCCGATCCCTGAAGCTTTCTTT. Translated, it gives CASSFSGQPIPEAFF.

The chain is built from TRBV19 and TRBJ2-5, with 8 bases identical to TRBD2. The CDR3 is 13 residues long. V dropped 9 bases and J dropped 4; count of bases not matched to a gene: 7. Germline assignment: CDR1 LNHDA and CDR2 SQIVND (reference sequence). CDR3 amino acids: CASGGGGRETQYF. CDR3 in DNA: TGTGCCAGCGGGGGGGGCGGGAGAGAGACCCAGTACTTC.

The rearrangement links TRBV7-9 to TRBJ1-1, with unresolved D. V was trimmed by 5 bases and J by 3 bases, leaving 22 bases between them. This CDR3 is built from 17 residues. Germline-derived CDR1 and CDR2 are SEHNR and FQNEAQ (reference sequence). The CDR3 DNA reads TGTGCCAGCAGCCCTCGGGGTTCGGAAGTCTCGGACACTGAAGCTTTCTTT. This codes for CASSPRGSEVSDTEAFF.

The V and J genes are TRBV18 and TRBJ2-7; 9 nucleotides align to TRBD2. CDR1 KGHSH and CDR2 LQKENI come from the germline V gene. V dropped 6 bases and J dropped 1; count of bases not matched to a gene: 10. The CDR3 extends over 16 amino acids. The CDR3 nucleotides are TGTGCCAGCTCCCGAGGGCTAGCGGGACAATCCTACGAGCAGTACGTC. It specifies CASSRGLAGQSYEQYV.

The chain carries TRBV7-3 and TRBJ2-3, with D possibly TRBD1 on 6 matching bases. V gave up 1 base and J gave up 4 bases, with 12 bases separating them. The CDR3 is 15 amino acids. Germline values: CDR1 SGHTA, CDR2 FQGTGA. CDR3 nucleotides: TGTGCCAGCAGCTTAAGGGGGCGACTCGCAGATACGCAGTATTTT. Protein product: CASSLRGRLADTQYF.

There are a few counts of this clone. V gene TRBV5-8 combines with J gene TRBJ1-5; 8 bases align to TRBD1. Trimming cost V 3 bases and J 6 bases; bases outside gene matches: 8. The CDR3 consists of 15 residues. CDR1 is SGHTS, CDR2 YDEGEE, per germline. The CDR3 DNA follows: TGTGCCAGCAGCTCCCCCCGACAGGGGCCTCAGCCCCAGCATTTT. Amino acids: CASSSPRQGPQPQHF. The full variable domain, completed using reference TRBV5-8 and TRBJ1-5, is EAGVTQSPTHLIKTRGQQATLRCSPISGHTSVYWYQQALGLGLQFLLWYDEGEERNRGNFPPRFSGRQFPNYSSELNVNALELEDSALYLCASSSPRQGPQPQHFGDGTRLSIL.

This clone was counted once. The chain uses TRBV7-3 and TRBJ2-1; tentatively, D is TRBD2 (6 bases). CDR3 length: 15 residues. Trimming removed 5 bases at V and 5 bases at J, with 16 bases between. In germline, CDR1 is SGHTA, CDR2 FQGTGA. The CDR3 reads CASSATSRRDNEQFF. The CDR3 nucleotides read TGTGCCAGCAGCGCAACTAGCCGCCGGGACAATGAGCAGTTCTTC.

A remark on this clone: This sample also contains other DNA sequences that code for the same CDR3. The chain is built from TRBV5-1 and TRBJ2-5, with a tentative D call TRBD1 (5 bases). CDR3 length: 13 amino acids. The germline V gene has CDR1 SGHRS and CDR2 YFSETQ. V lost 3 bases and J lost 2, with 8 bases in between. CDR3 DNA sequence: TGCGCCAGCAGCTATAGGGGTCAAGAGACCCAGTACTTC. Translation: CASSYRGQETQYF.

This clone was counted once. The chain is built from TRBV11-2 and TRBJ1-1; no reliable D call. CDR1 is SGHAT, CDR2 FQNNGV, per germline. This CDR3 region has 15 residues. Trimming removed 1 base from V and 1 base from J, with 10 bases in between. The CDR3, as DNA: TGTGCCAGCAGCTTAGGGAGCTTGTGGAACACTGAAGCTTTCTTT. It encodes CASSLGSLWNTEAFF.

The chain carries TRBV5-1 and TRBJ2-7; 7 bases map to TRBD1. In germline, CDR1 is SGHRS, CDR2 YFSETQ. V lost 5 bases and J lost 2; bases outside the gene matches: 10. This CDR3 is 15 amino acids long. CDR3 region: CASSRTGATTYEQYF. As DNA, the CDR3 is TGCGCCAGCAGTAGAACAGGGGCGACCACCTACGAGCAGTACTTC. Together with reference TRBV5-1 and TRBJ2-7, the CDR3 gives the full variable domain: KAGVTQTPRYLIKTRGQQVTLSCSPISGHRSVSWYQQTPGQGLQFLFEYFSETQRNKGNFPGRFSGRQFSNSRSEMNVSTLELGDSALYLCASSRTGATTYEQYFGPGTRLTVT.

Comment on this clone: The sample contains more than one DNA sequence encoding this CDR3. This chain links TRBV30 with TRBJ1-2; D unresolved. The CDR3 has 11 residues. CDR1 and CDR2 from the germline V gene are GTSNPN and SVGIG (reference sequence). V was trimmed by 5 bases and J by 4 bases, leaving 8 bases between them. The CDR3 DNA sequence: TGTGCCTGGTCGCCGGGCTATGGCTACACCTTC. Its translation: CAWSPGYGYTF.

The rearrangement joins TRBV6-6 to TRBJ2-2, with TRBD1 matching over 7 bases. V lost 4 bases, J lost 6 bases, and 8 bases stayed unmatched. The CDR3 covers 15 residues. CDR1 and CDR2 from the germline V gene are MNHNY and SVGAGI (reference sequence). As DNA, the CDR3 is TGTGCCAGCAGTTTAAGCGAGACAGGGTCCGGGGAGCTGTTTTTT. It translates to CASSLSETGSGELFF.

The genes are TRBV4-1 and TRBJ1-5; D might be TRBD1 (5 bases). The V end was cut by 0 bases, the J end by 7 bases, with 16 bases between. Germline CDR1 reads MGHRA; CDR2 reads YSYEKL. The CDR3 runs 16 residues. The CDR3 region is CASSQEVAGTEQPQHF. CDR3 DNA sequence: TGCGCCAGCAGCCAAGAGGTGGCGGGGACGGAACAGCCCCAGCATTTT.

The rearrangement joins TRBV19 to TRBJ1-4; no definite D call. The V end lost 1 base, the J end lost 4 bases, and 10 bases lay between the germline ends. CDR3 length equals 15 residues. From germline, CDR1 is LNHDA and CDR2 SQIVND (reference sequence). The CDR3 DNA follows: TGTGCCAGTAGTATAGGCTCCCGGGGTAATGAAAAACTGTTTTTT. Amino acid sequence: CASSIGSRGNEKLFF.

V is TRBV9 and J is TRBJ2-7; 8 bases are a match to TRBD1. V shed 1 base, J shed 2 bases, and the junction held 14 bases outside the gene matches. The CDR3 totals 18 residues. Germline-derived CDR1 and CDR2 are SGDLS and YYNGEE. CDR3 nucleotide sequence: TGTGCCAGCAGCGTAAATCTAGGTAGACAGGGGAAGGCCTACGAGCAGTACGTC. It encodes CASSVNLGRQGKAYEQYV.

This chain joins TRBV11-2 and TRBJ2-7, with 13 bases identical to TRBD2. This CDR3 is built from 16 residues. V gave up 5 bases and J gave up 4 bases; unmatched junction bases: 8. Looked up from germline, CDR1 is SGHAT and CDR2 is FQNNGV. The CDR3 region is CASSLLAGGPGYEQYF. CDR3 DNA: TGTGCCAGCAGCCTACTAGCGGGAGGGCCTGGATACGAGCAGTACTTC.

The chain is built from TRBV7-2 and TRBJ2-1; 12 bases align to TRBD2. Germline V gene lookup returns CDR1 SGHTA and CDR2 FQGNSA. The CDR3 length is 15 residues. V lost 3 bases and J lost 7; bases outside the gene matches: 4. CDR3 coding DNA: TGTGCCAGCAGCTTCCGGACTAGCGGGAAAAATGAGCAGTTCTTC. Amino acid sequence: CASSFRTSGKNEQFF.

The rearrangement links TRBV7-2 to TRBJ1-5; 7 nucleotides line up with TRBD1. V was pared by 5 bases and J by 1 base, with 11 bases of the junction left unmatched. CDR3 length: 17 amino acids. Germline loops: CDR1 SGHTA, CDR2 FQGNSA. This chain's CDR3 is CASSHALTGFSNQPQHF. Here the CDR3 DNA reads TGTGCCAGCAGCCATGCCCTGACAGGGTTCAGCAATCAGCCCCAGCATTTT.

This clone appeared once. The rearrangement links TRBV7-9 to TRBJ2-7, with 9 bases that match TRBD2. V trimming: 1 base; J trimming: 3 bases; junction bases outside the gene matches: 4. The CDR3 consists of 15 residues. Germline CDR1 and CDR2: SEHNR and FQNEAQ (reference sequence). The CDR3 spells CASSLGREGFYEQYV. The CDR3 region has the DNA TGTGCCAGCAGCTTAGGGCGGGAGGGTTTCTACGAGCAGTACGTC.

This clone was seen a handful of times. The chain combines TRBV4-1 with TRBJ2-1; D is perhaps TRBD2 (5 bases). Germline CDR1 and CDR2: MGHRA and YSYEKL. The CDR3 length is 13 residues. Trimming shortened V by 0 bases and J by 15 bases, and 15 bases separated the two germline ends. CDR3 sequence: CASSQEASLPPFF. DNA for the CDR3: TGCGCCAGCAGCCAAGAAGCTAGCCTGCCACCGTTCTTC.

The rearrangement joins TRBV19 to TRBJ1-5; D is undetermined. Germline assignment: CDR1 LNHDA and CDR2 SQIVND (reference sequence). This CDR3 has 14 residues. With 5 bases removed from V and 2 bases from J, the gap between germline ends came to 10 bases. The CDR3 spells CASSPGRRNQPQHF. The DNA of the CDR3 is TGTGCCAGTAGTCCCGGGAGGCGCAATCAGCCCCAGCATTTT.